The 3 T cell receptor beta chains reported below all come from one sample, sequenced in a study of shared clonotypes between healthy human individuals. The data were produced by immunoSEQ multiplex PCR, yet TCRdb's version contains in-frame clones alone and is incomplete. The sample consists of roughly 2.6 million clones, just over 90% of them appearing once. Source material: naive CD4+ T cells sorted from blood. Subset here: CD45RA+ positively selected. The receptors shown here come from a man younger than 30 in good health.

Concerning this clone itself: Other DNA sequences of this sample code for an identical CDR3. The V and J genes are TRBV19 and TRBJ1-5, with 8 bases lining up with TRBD1. The CDR3 has 15 amino acids. The V segment lost 5 bases and the J segment 4 bases; nucleotides outside the gene matches: 7. Germline V gene sequence: CDR1 LNHDA, CDR2 SQIVND (reference sequence). CDR3 DNA: TGTGCCAGTAGTTCGCAGGGGGCCTCTAATCAGCCCCAGCATTTT. It encodes CASSSQGASNQPQHF.

The chain links TRBV30 to TRBJ2-7; D may be TRBD2 (6 bases). V was shortened by 2 bases and J by 3 bases, with 14 bases between the two germline ends. Germline CDR1 GTSNPN, CDR2 SVGIG (reference sequence). The CDR3 has 14 residues. Here the CDR3 DNA reads TGTGCCTGGAGTAGTAAGGCGGGGTTCTACGAGCAGTACTTC. It specifies CAWSSKAGFYEQYF. The full variable domain, completed using reference TRBV30 and TRBJ2-7, is SQTIHQWPATLVQPVGSPLSLECTVEGTSNPNLYWYRQAAGRGLQLLFYSVGIGQISSEVPQNLSASRPQDRQFILSSKKLLLSDSGFYLCAWSSKAGFYEQYFGPGTRLTVT.

The gene calls are TRBV18 and TRBJ2-2, with TRBD1 as a possible D gene (6 bases). The germline gives CDR1 KGHSH, CDR2 LQKENI. The CDR3 has 15 amino acids. The germline V and J ends were trimmed by 4 bases and 1 base, with 10 bases remaining between them. CDR3 loop: CASSHRDKNTGELFF. The CDR3 region has the DNA TGTGCCAGCTCACACCGGGACAAGAACACCGGGGAGCTGTTTTTT.